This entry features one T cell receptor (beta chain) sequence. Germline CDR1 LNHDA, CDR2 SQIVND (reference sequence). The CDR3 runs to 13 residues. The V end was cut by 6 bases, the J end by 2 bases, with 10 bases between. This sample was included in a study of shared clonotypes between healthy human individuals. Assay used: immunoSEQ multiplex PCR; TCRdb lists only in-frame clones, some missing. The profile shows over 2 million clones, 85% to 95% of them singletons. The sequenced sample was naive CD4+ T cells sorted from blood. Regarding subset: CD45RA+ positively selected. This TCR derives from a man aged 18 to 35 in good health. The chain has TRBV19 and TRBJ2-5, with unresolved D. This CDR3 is CASSPTRQETQYF. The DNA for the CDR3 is TGTGCCAGTAGCCCGACACGTCAAGAGACCCAGTACTTC.